These 18 T cell receptor beta chains originate from one sample sequenced in a study of tumor and adjacent non-tumor tissue in lung cancer. TCRbeta libraries were built with three rounds of nested PCR, modified from ARM-PCR. TCRdb reprocessed the multiplex PCR reads with MiXCR, giving one entry per CDR3 protein. Of about 75,000 distinct CDR3 sequences listed, around 70% are singletons. The template was RNA from unsorted bulk tissue. This non-tumor lung sample came from over 3 cm beyond the tumor edge. Input material: distant non-tumor lung tissue. All receptors derive from a woman aged 45-59 years with non-small cell lung cancer.

Details on this clonotype: A much larger clone differs from this one at a single base, so this may be a read error. The chain couples TRBV6-2 or TRBV6-3 to TRBJ2-1; D remains ambiguous. The CDR3 totals 11 residues. The germline gives CDR1 MNHEY, CDR2 SVGEGT. The CDR3 here is CASSSRSEQLF. CDR3 in DNA: TGTGCCAGCAGTTCGCGAAGTGAGCAGTTATTC.

The chain uses TRBV20-1 and TRBJ2-7; possibly TRBD1 for D (6 bases). The CDR3 covers 16 residues. With 5 bases removed from V and 0 bases from J, the gap between germline ends came to 20 bases. Looked up from germline, CDR1 is DFQATT and CDR2 is SNEGSKA (reference sequence). The CDR3 spells CSAWRQDRANSYEQYF. CDR3 DNA sequence: TGCAGTGCTTGGCGACAGGACAGAGCCAACTCCTACGAGCAGTACTTC.

As to this clonotype: It may be a read error: a sequence one base away is much more abundant. The V gene is TRBV5-5, the J gene TRBJ2-7; D gene ambiguous. CDR1 SGHKS and CDR2 YYEKEE come from the germline V gene (reference sequence). The CDR3 contains 12 residues. As DNA, the CDR3 is TGTGGCAGCAGCCCGTACACCTACGAGCAGTACTTC. Amino acids: CGSSPYTYEQYF.

Note on this clonotype: Just one base apart from a much larger clone, this may be a read error. The gene calls are TRBV28 and TRBJ2-7; a possible D gene is TRBD2 (5 bases). Germline loops: CDR1 MDHEN, CDR2 SYDVKM. This CDR3 is 14 amino acids long. In DNA form, the CDR3 reads TGTGTCAGCACCGACCTCGGGGAGATCTACGAGCAGTACTTC. This translates into CVSTDLGEIYEQYF.

The CDR3, as DNA: TGTGCCAGCAGCCGACAGGAGACAGCCAAAAACATTCAGTACTTC. Translating it yields CASSRQETAKNIQYF. This chain connects TRBV28 to TRBJ2-4; D might be TRBD1 (6 bases). CDR1 is MDHEN, CDR2 SYDVKM, per germline. Trimming took 6 bases from V and 0 from J, leaving 12 bases between them. This CDR3 region has 15 residues. Variable domain in full (rest from reference TRBV28 and TRBJ2-4): DVKVTQSSRYLVKRTGEKVFLECVQDMDHENMFWYRQDPGLGLRLIYFSYDVKMKEKGDIPEGYSVSREKKERFSLILESASTNQTSMYLCASSRQETAKNIQYFGAGTRLSVL.

This clonotype was recorded many times. The chain employs TRBV5-5 and TRBJ2-2; D is uncertain. Trimming pared 0 bases from V and 0 bases from J, leaving 9 bases between. The CDR3 extends over 16 amino acids. CDR1 is SGHKS, CDR2 YYEKEE, per germline (reference sequence). The CDR3 region has the DNA TGTGCCAGCAGCTTGGCCAATACAGCGAACACCGGGGAGCTGTTTTTT. Its protein is CASSLANTANTGELFF.

The chain recombines TRBV12-3 or TRBV12-4 with TRBJ1-5; the D is unclear. Trimming cost V 3 bases and J 2 bases, with 14 bases left between them. The CDR3 is made up of 16 amino acids. This CDR3 is CASSFVGFSGNQPQHF. The CDR3 coding sequence is TGTGCCAGCAGTTTTGTGGGGTTTAGCGGCAATCAGCCCCAGCATTTT.

As regards this clonotype: The junction and the germline gene differ at one end; a read error may be behind it. The genes are TRBV19 and TRBJ1-1; D ambiguous. CDR3 length: 15 amino acids. Germline CDR1 LNHDA, CDR2 SQIVND (reference sequence). CDR3 protein: CASSPRSLSNTEALF. The CDR3 bases are TGTGCCAGTAGTCCTCGGTCATTATCGAACACTGAAGCTCTCTTT.

Comment on this clonotype: The final CDR3 position lacks the conserved phenylalanine or tryptophan, pointing to a likely read error. The chain carries TRBV6-5 and TRBJ2-2, with D possibly being TRBD1 or TRBD2 (6 bases each). The germline V gene encodes CDR1 MNHEY and CDR2 SVGAGI. The CDR3 contains 15 residues. CDR3 bases: TGTGCCAGCAGCCCCTCAGGACAGTACCCCGGGGGGCTGTTTATT. Amino acids: CASSPSGQYPGGLFI.

The chain joins TRBV20-1 to TRBJ1-1; D ambiguous. The CDR3 is 10 amino acids. Germline V gene lookup returns CDR1 DFQATT and CDR2 SNEGSKA (reference sequence). The CDR3 loop reads CKAWRTEAFF. In DNA form, the CDR3 reads TGCAAGGCCTGGAGGACTGAAGCTTTCTTT.

The chain employs TRBV6-1 and TRBJ2-2, with 8 bases aligning to TRBD1. The CDR3 length is 15 residues. Germline CDR1 is MNHNS and CDR2 is SASEGT. With 5 bases clipped from V and 8 bases from J, the junction kept 10 bases outside the gene matches. This CDR3 is CASSTTGTGLGELFF. Written as DNA, the CDR3 is TGTGCCAGCAGTACCACCGGGACAGGACTGGGGGAGCTGTTTTTT.

Comment on this clonotype: At one end the junction does not follow the germline gene, possibly because of a read error. The V call is TRBV10-3, the J call TRBJ2-2; D gene uncertain. The CDR3 is 14 residues long. Germline-derived CDR1 and CDR2 are ENHRY and SYGVKD. The CDR3 region is CVISESMADRELFF. CDR3 sequence (DNA): TGTGTCATCAGTGAGTCGATGGCAGACCGTGAGCTGTTTTTT.

J is TRBJ1-5 and V is TRBV7-9; no definite D call. The J call may be mistaken, given a closer DNA end match to TRBJ2-3. The CDR3 loop spans 13 amino acids. Germline lookup yields CDR1 SEHNR and CDR2 FQNEAQ (reference sequence). CDR3 DNA: TGTGCCAGCAGCTTTGATCACAATCAGCCCCAGTATTTT. Its protein is CASSFDHNQPQYF.

A word on this clonotype: As the CDR3 is not closed by the conserved phenylalanine or tryptophan, this likely results from a read error. V gene TRBV11-2 combines with J gene TRBJ2-7, with 8 bases lining up with TRBD1. The germline CDR1 and CDR2 sequences are SGHAT and FQNNGV. The CDR3 has 15 residues. This CDR3 reads CAGSSGTGRTCEQYI. CDR3 coding DNA: TGTGCCGGCAGCTCGGGGACAGGCCGGACCTGCGAGCAGTACATC.

About this clonotype itself: Compared with germline, one end of the junction differs, possibly owing to a read error. V and J are TRBV12-3 or TRBV12-4 and TRBJ2-3, with 9 bases lining up with TRBD2. The CDR3 consists of 17 residues. The CDR3 DNA reads as TGTGTCAGCAGTTCCGGAACTAGCGGGCACAATACAGATACGCAGTATTTT. Amino acid sequence: CVSSSGTSGHNTDTQYF.

This clonotype was found many times. The V and J genes are TRBV6-1 and TRBJ1-5; 12 nucleotides align to TRBD1. Germline CDR1 MNHNS, CDR2 SASEGT. The J segment lost 6 bases and the V segment lost 3 bases, leaving 0 bases of the junction unmatched. The CDR3 covers 14 residues. This CDR3 reads CASSEGQGAQPQHF. CDR3 nucleotides: TGTGCCAGCAGTGAGGGACAGGGGGCTCAGCCCCAGCATTTT.

Comments on this clonotype: The junction does not match germline at one end; this may be a read error. The chain couples TRBV20-1 to TRBJ1-1; D is ambiguous. The CDR3 runs 12 residues. Germline CDR1 DFQATT, CDR2 SNEGSKA (reference sequence). In DNA form, the CDR3 reads TGCAATGCTCGCATGGGGTTCACTGAAGTTTTCTTT. This gives the protein CNARMGFTEVFF.

As to this clonotype: A much larger clone sits a single nucleotide away, making a read error possible. Since the CDR3 does not end with the conserved phenylalanine or tryptophan, this likely comes from a read error. The rearrangement links TRBV12-3 or TRBV12-4 to TRBJ1-1; no reliable D call. CDR3 length equals 11 residues. The V gene lost 5 bases and the J gene lost 3 bases, with 4 bases spanning the gap. The chain's CDR3 is CASSEYTEAFI. The DNA for the CDR3 is TGTGCCAGCAGTGAATACACTGAAGCTTTCATT.